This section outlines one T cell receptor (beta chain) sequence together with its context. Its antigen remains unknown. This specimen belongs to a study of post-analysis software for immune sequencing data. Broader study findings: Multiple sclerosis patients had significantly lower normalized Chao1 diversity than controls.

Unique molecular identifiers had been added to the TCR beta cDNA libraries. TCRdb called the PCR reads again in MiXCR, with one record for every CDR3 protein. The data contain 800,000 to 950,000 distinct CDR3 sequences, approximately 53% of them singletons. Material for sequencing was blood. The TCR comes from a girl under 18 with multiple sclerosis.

CDR3 sequence reads: CASSLGSFGETQYF. The CDR3, as DNA: TGCGCCAGCAGCTTGGGTAGCTTCGGAGAGACCCAGTACTTC. The V call is TRBV5-1, the J call TRBJ2-5; D remains ambiguous. The germline CDR1 and CDR2 sequences are SGHRS and YFSETQ. V lost 0 bases and J lost 4, with 10 bases in between. The CDR3 extends over 14 amino acids.